This T cell receptor beta chain was sequenced in a study of blood T cells in healthy people across ages (dated by TCRdb to the mid-2010s). At the level of the whole study: In model experiments, roughly one uniquely barcoded TCR beta cDNA molecule per two T cells was captured by template switching. Using deep sequencing normalized with unique cDNA molecular identifiers, the study measured how TCR beta repertoire diversity changes with age. Four age groups were formed from the donors: young (average about 15 years), middle-aged (approximately 40), aged (roughly 56) and long-lived (about 75). For two donors (one aged 18 to 30 and one aged 80 or older), the study analyzed two additional independent replicas of 1 million unique cDNA reads from the same blood draw. What the authors observed across the whole study: Because donor CMV infection status was unknown, age-related changes in expanded clonotypes were potentially confounded. Since profiling was done on bulk unsorted PBMCs, naive and antigen-experienced compartments could not be conclusively compared. There was a strong correlation between observed TCR beta diversity and the percentage of naive T cells measured by flow cytometry. Compared with the aged group, more naive CD4+ T cells, fewer expanded clones and increased TCR diversity were shown by the long-lived group, suggesting age selection. As age increased, observed TCR beta diversity per million T cells dropped in a roughly linear way, and a significant reduction was already evident by age 40. Estimates of total diversity based on one million sequenced T cells were considered lower bounds and underestimates.

The library was made by 5' RACE. Instrument on record: Illumina HiSeq 2500. A second PCR of about 6 to 12 cycles was performed with a sample-barcoded 5' primer and a J-beta primer mix. A unique molecular identifier was introduced onto each TCR beta cDNA molecule by a template-switch 5' adaptor carrying 12 random nucleotides. At least 3 million CDR3-containing paired-end reads were obtained from each sample. First-strand cDNA synthesis was performed from all RNA using the Mint cDNA synthesis kit, with priming by a TRBC-specific oligonucleotide. Following uracil-DNA glycosylase treatment, all cDNA underwent a first 18-cycle PCR with the universal primers M1SS and BC2_uni_R. The paper's processing steps were these. For normalization, 1 million high-quality reads were randomly selected from each sample, with every read carrying a distinct molecular identifier. Instead of being binned into consensus sequences, reads with shared molecular identifiers were discarded. MiTCR, set to a Q25 quality threshold and the strictest error-elimination algorithm, was used for CDR3 identification, clonotype clustering and error correction. A nonparametric unseen species model with Euler transformation was used to estimate lower-bound total TCR beta diversity. TCRdb cleaned the public reads at Q25 with fastp, built clones with MiXCR and kept in-frame beta chains. Each record represents a unique CDR3 protein, reported with the most common genes and DNA among its rows. TCRdb, rather than the study authors, made the V and J calls. The sample has about 930,000 distinct CDR3 sequences on record, almost 30% of them singletons. The top ten clonotypes cover about a tenth of the sample.

Remarks on this clonotype: This receptor's antigen is unknown. No base-level quality is on record; no much larger clone is a single base apart.

The approximately 39 donors, aged roughly 6 to 90 years, were systemically healthy Caucasian individuals from Russia. Roughly 11 milliliters of peripheral blood were drawn from each donor into EDTA-treated Vacutainer tubes. Ficoll-Paque density-gradient centrifugation was used to isolate PBMCs, with at least 7 million per sample. Trizol reagent was used to extract total RNA from PBMCs, with at least 5.5 micrograms per sample. For every donor, an aliquot of PBMCs went through flow cytometry to measure the percentages of naive CD45RAhigh/CD27high T cells. V loses 4 bases, J loses 5 bases, and the germline ends lie 20 bases apart. From the germline V gene, CDR1 is SGHAT and CDR2 is FQNNGV. Taken from cysteine to phenylalanine, the CDR3 has 16 residues. Only CDR3 DNA remains: 48 bases, in frame from the first base. The data were also submitted as part of a second study, on T cells of mothers and their children. In that second paper, the authors write: Donors were nine systemically healthy Caucasian individuals: three mothers and their six children. cDNA synthesis consumed the entire amount of extracted RNA, loaded at approximately 1.4 ug RNA in each 15 ul reaction. In the second PCR, sample barcodes and 2-4 random nucleotides were introduced via the M1S primer. More than 9 million TCR beta CDR3 reads were obtained from each mother, and roughly 3.1 million reads were obtained from each child. Thymic selection shapes the output of TCR recombination in a similar way in related and unrelated pairs, and inherited differences have a minor effect. Normalized repertoire overlap in related mother-child pairs was always slightly higher than in unrelated mother-child pairs, but the difference was never significant. No persistent microchimeric T cell clones were found, with a detection sensitivity of approximately 100 clones per million clonotypes. The study used deep NGS to compare TCR beta repertoires of mothers and children, seeking features distinguishing related mother-child pairs from unrelated individuals. On average, the children were around 11 +/- 4 years old, while the mothers were roughly 40 +/- 4 years old. After adapter ligation with NEBNext reagents, the libraries were sequenced on Illumina HiSeq 2000 with 100+100 nt paired-end reads. To prevent cross-contamination, the mother and child libraries were prepared a month apart and were sequenced in separate runs. For each donor, between roughly 500,000 and 2,100,000 distinct TCR beta clonotypes were identified. Naive TCR beta clonotypes were estimated from low-frequency clonotypes matched to each donor's FACS-determined naive share, without sorting.

Recombination connected TRBV11-2 to TRBJ2-5; the D gene is unclear. This receptor was obtained from a woman aged 40 to 50 in good health. Sequencing was done on a sample of blood. The CDR3 loop reads CASSSDRLGGWETQYF. At the DNA level, the sequence is TGTGCCAGCAGCTCCGACCGGTTAGGCGGATGGGAGACCCAGTACTTC.